Below are 4 T cell receptor beta chains sequenced from a single sample in a study of cytomegalovirus exposure and HLA in healthy donors. Use of 60 Vbeta and 13 Jbeta primers characterized the PCR. The assay was immunoSEQ multiplex PCR, and TCRdb's table has in-frame clones only and misses some. Here the sample spans approximately 150,000 clones, over 60% being singletons. Sequences were obtained from PBMCs. These receptors originate from a female donor in good health and CMV-seronegative.

The J gene is TRBJ2-2, the V gene TRBV27; 11 positions agree with TRBD2. This CDR3 comprises 16 residues. The ends lost 5 bases at V and 4 bases at J; junction bases unmatched: 6. Germline V CDR1 and CDR2: MNHEY, SMNVEV (reference sequence). CDR3 nucleotides: TGTGCCAGCAGTCGGAGACTAGCGGGACTCACCGGGGAGCTGTTTTTT. The encoded protein is CASSRRLAGLTGELFF.

The chain links TRBV13 to TRBJ2-1; TRBD1 aligns across 7 bases. The CDR3 spans 12 residues. With V trimmed by 6 bases and J by 8 bases, 4 bases remained unmatched. CDR1 PRHDT and CDR2 FYEKMQ come from the germline V gene (reference sequence). The DNA of the CDR3 is TGTGCCAGCAGTGAGGGGGCGGATGAGCAGTTCTTC. Amino acids: CASSEGADEQFF.

The rearrangement links TRBV7-6 to TRBJ1-1, with D possibly being TRBD1 (5 bases). CDR3 size: 17 residues. The ends were cut back, 3 bases at V and 5 bases at J, with 22 bases in the middle. The germline V gene encodes CDR1 SGHVS and CDR2 FNYEAQ. Written as DNA, the CDR3 is TGTGCCAGCAGCTTGGCGGGACCCGCTTCGGGTGTGACTGAAGCTTTCTTT. It codes for CASSLAGPASGVTEAFF.

The chain's CDR3 is CASSLVGGGEAFF. As DNA, the CDR3 is TGCGCCAGCAGCTTGGTCGGGGGAGGGGAAGCTTTCTTT. The chain couples TRBV5-1 to TRBJ1-1; maybe TRBD1 (5 bases). V lost 0 bases and J 8 bases, leaving 11 bases between the germline ends. This CDR3 is 13 amino acids long. Germline CDR1 and CDR2: SGHRS and YFSETQ.